This T cell receptor beta chain emerged from a study of T cell repertoires in cytomegalovirus infection. Broader study findings: Carriers of CMV plus the relevant HLA were identified by cumulative public TCR beta family frequency.

This clonotype has a count of ten or more. Its antigen is as yet unknown. Using its own MiXCR run on the reads, TCRdb lists one record per CDR3 protein. This sample has a few hundred thousand distinct CDR3 sequences, with around 15% found just once. Germline V gives CDR1 SEHNR, CDR2 FQNEAQ (reference sequence). V shed 6 bases, J shed 2 bases, and the junction held 6 bases outside the gene matches. The CDR3 contains 14 residues. The chain has TRBV7-9 and TRBJ2-5; 7 nucleotides match TRBD1. This clonotype originated in a human donor in good health (CMV status not recorded). Some clones in this sample may be carry-over from other donors' samples. Sample: CD8+ T cells from PBMCs. The CDR3 DNA reads TGTGCCAGCAGGCCCGACAGGGCTCAAGAGACCCAGTACTTC. This gives the protein CASRPDRAQETQYF.